The rows below give T cell receptor beta chains drawn from one sample of a study of PD-1 blockade in classical Hodgkin lymphoma. Sequencing used immunoSEQ multiplex PCR; TCRdb keeps in-frame clones, though not all of them. The profile covers 15,000 to 20,000 clones, with 75% to 85% appearing a single time and about 18% taken by the ten largest. Sequenced material: peripheral blood mononuclear cells (PBMCs), taken before the second cycle of nivolumab. These TCRs come from a human donor with classical Hodgkin lymphoma. The CDR3 runs from the conserved cysteine through the conserved F or W. The D gene is left open where the match is weak. Size is stated for part of the rows, as once, few or many counts, or as a class when the clone is expanded.

v_gene,j_gene,d_gene,abundance,CDR3aa,CDR3nt
TRBV7-3,TRBJ2-1,TRBD1,.,CASTTGGEQFF,TGTGCCAGCACCACAGGGGGTGAGCAGTTCTTC
TRBV7-9,TRBJ1-1,TRBD1,.,CASSRRDRAFLNTEAFF,TGTGCCAGCAGTCGCCGGGACAGGGCTTTCCTGAACACTGAAGCTTTCTTT
TRBV9,TRBJ1-1,TRBD1,.,CASSAFATGLNTEAFF,TGTGCCAGCAGCGCATTCGCGACAGGGTTGAACACTGAAGCTTTCTTT
TRBV7-2,TRBJ2-7,.,.,CASSTTVGGIYEQYF,TGTGCCAGCAGCACCACGGTCGGGGGAATATACGAGCAGTACTTC
TRBV30,TRBJ1-5,.,.,CAWTPGQNQPQHF,TGTGCCTGGACCCCAGGACAGAATCAGCCCCAGCATTTT
TRBV6-1,TRBJ1-2,.,.,CASRATFGYTF,TGTGCCAGCAGGGCTACTTTTGGCTACACCTTC
TRBV9,TRBJ1-4,TRBD1,.,CASTGGQGDEKLFF,TGTGCCAGCACCGGGGGACAGGGAGATGAAAAACTGTTTTTT
TRBV6-6,TRBJ2-1,TRBD2,.,CASSSLAGSDGEQFF,TGTGCCAGCAGCTCACTAGCGGGGAGTGATGGTGAGCAGTTCTTC
TRBV23-1,TRBJ2-7,TRBD1,few,CASSQSRDRGSYEQYF,TGCGCCAGCAGTCAATCGAGGGACAGGGGTTCCTACGAGCAGTACTTC
TRBV18,TRBJ2-3,TRBD2,.,CASSLPGLAGGHPDTQYF,TGTGCCAGCTCCCTCCCGGGACTAGCGGGGGGCCATCCAGATACGCAGTATTTT
TRBV14,TRBJ2-3,.,.,CASSPTGDTQYF,TGTGCCAGCAGTCCTACGGGGGATACGCAGTATTTT
TRBV28,TRBJ2-7,TRBD1,.,CASSHQSWTGAKSSYEQYF,TGTGCCAGCAGCCACCAATCTTGGACAGGGGCAAAGTCCTCCTACGAGCAGTACTTC
TRBV12-5,TRBJ2-1,.,.,CASGWGIGSARNEQFF,TGTGCTAGTGGTTGGGGAATAGGTAGCGCGCGCAATGAGCAGTTCTTC
TRBV5-8,TRBJ2-1,TRBD2,.,CASSPGTTPYNEQFF,TGTGCCAGCAGCCCAGGGACTACCCCCTACAATGAGCAGTTCTTC
TRBV4-3,TRBJ1-3,.,.,CASSQVGGAVGNTIYF,TGCGCCAGCAGCCAAGTCGGGGGCGCGGTTGGAAACACCATATATTTT
TRBV11-2,TRBJ1-1,.,.,CASRSEGMDTEAFF,TGTGCCAGCAGGTCTGAGGGAATGGACACTGAAGCTTTCTTT
TRBV28,TRBJ2-1,.,.,CASSFTTETYNEQFF,TGTGCCAGCAGTTTTACTACCGAGACCTACAATGAGCAGTTCTTC
TRBV18,TRBJ2-7,.,.,CASSPPFRDHEQYF,TGTGCCAGCTCTCCGCCGTTCAGGGACCACGAGCAGTACTTC
TRBV6-1,TRBJ2-7,.,few,CASNPGGPYEQYF,TGTGCCAGCAATCCCGGGGGTCCCTACGAGCAGTACTTC
TRBV6-5,TRBJ2-7,TRBD1,.,CASRLTGGPSYEQYF,TGTGCCAGCAGGCTTACAGGGGGCCCCTCCTACGAGCAGTACTTC
TRBV5-8,TRBJ1-5,.,medium-sized,CASSLQGYSNQPQHF,TGTGCCAGCAGCTTGCAGGGGTATAGCAATCAGCCCCAGCATTTT
TRBV28,TRBJ1-1,.,.,CASKGGTGATEAFF,TGTGCCAGCAAAGGGGGAACGGGCGCGACTGAAGCTTTCTTT
TRBV30,TRBJ2-7,.,.,CAWSVRTKAYEQYF,TGTGCCTGGAGTGTTCGGACAAAGGCCTACGAGCAGTACTTC
TRBV11-2,TRBJ2-7,TRBD2,.,CASSLQTLAGAPYEQYF,TGTGCCAGCAGCCTACAGACGCTAGCGGGAGCCCCTTACGAGCAGTACTTC
TRBV19,TRBJ1-5,TRBD1,.,CASRPRGTGVNQPQHF,TGTGCCAGTAGACCACGCGGGACAGGGGTCAATCAGCCCCAGCATTTT
TRBV28,TRBJ2-3,.,medium-sized,CASSFISGTDTQYF,TGTGCCAGCAGTTTTATTAGCGGCACAGATACGCAGTATTTT
TRBV30,TRBJ2-3,.,.,CAWRQSTDTQYF,TGTGCCTGGAGACAGAGCACAGATACGCAGTATTTT
TRBV6-4,TRBJ2-3,TRBD2,.,CASSDSRGGADTQYF,TGTGCCAGCAGTGACTCGCGGGGGGGCGCAGATACGCAGTATTTT